This is a list of T cell receptor beta chains from one sample in a study of tumor and adjacent non-tumor tissue in lung cancer. TCRdb reprocessed the multiplex PCR reads with MiXCR, giving one entry per CDR3 protein. The sample holds over 100,000 distinct CDR3 sequences; about 61% are singletons and the top ten take 15% to 20%. The sequencing input was distant non-tumor lung tissue. All receptors come from a man aged 55 to 70 with non-small cell lung cancer. Both conserved end residues are part of each CDR3. Each record gives: V gene, clone size, J gene, D gene, CDR3 protein, CDR3 DNA. The D gene is left open where the match is weak. Expanded clones get a size class; other rows say once, few or many, or leave the size out.

v_gene: TRBV11-2
abundance: .
j_gene: TRBJ2-7
d_gene: .
CDR3aa: CTNNAGTRTYEQYF
CDR3nt: TGTACCAACAACGCTGGTACCCGCACCTACGAGCAGTACTTC

v_gene: TRBV6-2/TRBV6-3
abundance: many
j_gene: TRBJ2-7
d_gene: .
CDR3aa: CASSYSTVGAYEQYF
CDR3nt: TGTGCCAGCAGTTACTCGACGGTCGGGGCCTACGAGCAGTACTTC

v_gene: TRBV5-4
abundance: many
j_gene: TRBJ2-2
d_gene: .
CDR3aa: CASSSGQIRTGELFF
CDR3nt: TGTGCCAGCAGCTCTGGACAGATAAGAACCGGGGAGCTGTTTTTT

v_gene: TRBV7-3
abundance: .
j_gene: TRBJ2-1
d_gene: .
CDR3aa: CASSPSGTAAYNEQFF
CDR3nt: TGTGCCAGCAGCCCCTCCGGGACCGCGGCCTACAATGAGCAGTTCTTC

v_gene: TRBV14
abundance: many
j_gene: TRBJ1-1
d_gene: .
CDR3aa: CASSQAISQGTEAFF
CDR3nt: TGTGCCAGCAGCCAAGCTATTTCTCAGGGTACTGAAGCTTTCTTT

v_gene: TRBV20-1
abundance: .
j_gene: TRBJ2-3
d_gene: .
CDR3aa: CSASLTETQYF
CDR3nt: TGCAGTGCTAGTCTCACAGAAACGCAGTATTTT

v_gene: TRBV19
abundance: .
j_gene: TRBJ1-2
d_gene: .
CDR3aa: CASSQQGFDVYTF
CDR3nt: TGTGCCAGTAGTCAACAGGGATTCGATGTCTACACCTTC

v_gene: TRBV12-3/TRBV12-4
abundance: .
j_gene: TRBJ2-2
d_gene: .
CDR3aa: CASSRNTGELVF
CDR3nt: TGTGCCAGCAGCCGGAACACTGGGGAGCTGGTTTTT

v_gene: TRBV5-1
abundance: .
j_gene: TRBJ2-5
d_gene: .
CDR3aa: CASSLGVETQSF
CDR3nt: TGCGCCAGCAGCTTGGGGGTGGAGACCCAGTCCTTC

v_gene: TRBV6-6
abundance: once
j_gene: TRBJ1-1
d_gene: .
CDR3aa: CASKGGAKTEASF
CDR3nt: TGTGCCAGCAAAGGGGGAGCGAAAACTGAAGCTTCCTTT

v_gene: TRBV29-1
abundance: medium-sized
j_gene: TRBJ2-1
d_gene: .
CDR3aa: CSVSYNEQFF
CDR3nt: TGCAGCGTTTCTTACAATGAGCAGTTCTTC

v_gene: TRBV10-3
abundance: .
j_gene: TRBJ1-1
d_gene: TRBD1
CDR3aa: CTIRDDTGGRTEAFF
CDR3nt: TGTACCATCAGAGATGACACAGGGGGGCGGACTGAGGCTTTCTTT

v_gene: TRBV10-3
abundance: .
j_gene: TRBJ2-3
d_gene: .
CDR3aa: CAIGPTTDMQYF
CDR3nt: TGTGCCATCGGGCCGACCACAGATATGCAATATTTT

v_gene: TRBV28
abundance: .
j_gene: TRBJ2-4
d_gene: .
CDR3aa: CASSSGLEAKNIQYF
CDR3nt: TGTGCCAGCAGTTCCGGACTTGAGGCCAAAAACATTCAGTACTTC

v_gene: TRBV24-1
abundance: many
j_gene: TRBJ2-1
d_gene: .
CDR3aa: CATSDDFSNEQFF
CDR3nt: TGTGCCACCAGTGATGACTTTAGCAATGAGCAGTTCTTC

v_gene: TRBV4-3
abundance: many
j_gene: TRBJ2-1
d_gene: .
CDR3aa: CASSQEMGLGQFF
CDR3nt: TGCGCCAGCAGCCAAGAGATGGGGTTGGGGCAGTTCTTC

v_gene: TRBV12-3/TRBV12-4
abundance: few
j_gene: TRBJ2-7
d_gene: .
CDR3aa: CASSRLGSPHEQYF
CDR3nt: TGTGCCAGCAGCCGTCTGGGTAGTCCCCACGAGCAGTACTTC

v_gene: TRBV11-1
abundance: .
j_gene: TRBJ2-2
d_gene: .
CDR3aa: CAVRTTQTWELFF
CDR3nt: TGTGCCGTTCGGACGACACAAACGTGGGAGCTGTTTTTT

v_gene: TRBV12-3/TRBV12-4
abundance: .
j_gene: TRBJ2-7
d_gene: .
CDR3aa: CASTDGGGANIFMDF
CDR3nt: TGTGCCAGCACTGACGGAGGGGGTGCAAATATTTTTATGGACTTC

v_gene: TRBV12-3/TRBV12-4
abundance: .
j_gene: TRBJ1-1
d_gene: .
CDR3aa: CSSSHEMNTEAFF
CDR3nt: TGTAGCAGCAGCCATGAAATGAACACTGAAGCTTTCTTT

v_gene: TRBV5-1
abundance: .
j_gene: TRBJ2-1
d_gene: TRBD1
CDR3aa: CASNQTPTSDRAVDYNEQFF
CDR3nt: TGTGCCAGCAACCAGACACCGACCTCGGACAGGGCGGTTGACTACAATGAGCAGTTCTTC

v_gene: TRBV28
abundance: once
j_gene: TRBJ1-1
d_gene: .
CDR3aa: CASSVQGREPFF
CDR3nt: TGTGCCAGCAGCGTACAGGGCCGTGAACCTTTCTTT

v_gene: TRBV12-3/TRBV12-4
abundance: .
j_gene: TRBJ2-5
d_gene: .
CDR3aa: CVSSLGSTQYQETQYF
CDR3nt: TGTGTCAGCAGTTTAGGGAGCACTCAGTACCAAGAGACCCAGTACTTC

v_gene: TRBV6-1
abundance: many
j_gene: TRBJ1-1
d_gene: .
CDR3aa: CASSPVRTSTFGAFF
CDR3nt: TGTGCCAGCAGCCCTGTGAGGACATCAACGTTTGGGGCTTTCTTT

v_gene: TRBV4-1
abundance: .
j_gene: TRBJ2-5
d_gene: .
CDR3aa: CATNQDWRGLQETQYF
CDR3nt: TGCGCCACCAACCAAGATTGGAGGGGCCTCCAAGAGACCCAGTACTTC

v_gene: TRBV11-2
abundance: .
j_gene: TRBJ2-3
d_gene: TRBD2
CDR3aa: CASSLAGGAGTYTQYF
CDR3nt: TGTGCCAGCAGCTTAGCGGGAGGTGCTGGCACATATACGCAGTATTTT

v_gene: TRBV28
abundance: .
j_gene: TRBJ2-1
d_gene: TRBD2
CDR3aa: CASINVALAGERNEQFF
CDR3nt: TGTGCCAGCATCAACGTCGCACTAGCGGGAGAGAGAAATGAGCAGTTCTTC

v_gene: TRBV2
abundance: many
j_gene: TRBJ2-3
d_gene: .
CDR3aa: CASRSGQAVRTDTQYF
CDR3nt: TGTGCCAGCAGAAGCGGACAAGCGGTACGCACAGATACGCAGTATTTT

v_gene: TRBV11-2
abundance: .
j_gene: TRBJ2-2
d_gene: .
CDR3aa: CTSSSGQNTGELFF
CDR3nt: TGTACCAGCAGTTCAGGGCAGAACACAGGGGAGCTGTTTTTT

v_gene: TRBV12-5
abundance: .
j_gene: TRBJ1-2
d_gene: .
CDR3aa: CASGMAAGVGYGYTF
CDR3nt: TGTGCTAGTGGTATGGCTGCAGGGGTAGGCTATGGCTACACCTTC

v_gene: TRBV28
abundance: many
j_gene: TRBJ1-4
d_gene: .
CDR3aa: CASSSSSGTGGVKLFF
CDR3nt: .